This is a list of T cell receptor beta chains from one sample in a study of T cell responses to AZD1222 COVID-19 vaccine. TCRdb keeps only in-frame clones here, not all; method: immunoSEQ multiplex PCR. The repertoire holds 150,000 or so clones, with about 86% as singletons. Sequencing was performed on peripheral blood, taken on day 0 of MenACWY control vaccination. Every receptor here comes from an adult in good health. The CDR3 runs from the conserved cysteine through the conserved F or W.

J: TRBJ2-5
V: TRBV3-1/TRBV3-2
CDR3: CASSRISPGMETQYF

J: TRBJ1-2
V: TRBV18
CDR3: CASSPISPGQGAAGYTF

J: TRBJ1-4
V: TRBV6-5
CDR3: CASSYLPTATNEKLFF

J: TRBJ1-5
V: TRBV6-2/TRBV6-3
CDR3: CASSSGYYSNQPQHF

J: TRBJ2-6
V: TRBV5-1
CDR3: CASSLMGASGANVLTF

J: TRBJ2-7
V: TRBV15
CDR3: CATSRDPPPGEQYF

J: TRBJ1-2
V: TRBV11-2
CDR3: CASSLDSANYGYTF

J: TRBJ1-5
V: TRBV30
CDR3: CAWSSDRASNQPQHF

J: TRBJ1-1
V: TRBV19
CDR3: CASSQGVNTEAFF

J: TRBJ1-1
V: TRBV11-2
CDR3: CASRRAGLEAFF

J: TRBJ2-3
V: TRBV5-1
CDR3: CASSWTSGGSHTQYF

J: TRBJ2-4
V: TRBV3-1/TRBV3-2
CDR3: CASVGGPGNIQYF

J: TRBJ2-7
V: TRBV29-1
CDR3: CSVAGRRYEQYF

J: TRBJ2-3
V: TRBV19
CDR3: CASSIGTSGKDTQYF

J: TRBJ1-1
V: TRBV10-1
CDR3: CASSTQGAAEAFF

J: TRBJ1-6
V: TRBV28
CDR3: CASSLTLPSPLHF

J: TRBJ2-7
V: TRBV12-3/TRBV12-4
CDR3: CASSTSSEQYF

J: TRBJ1-1
V: TRBV5-1
CDR3: CASSLGPVPNTEAFF

J: TRBJ1-1
V: TRBV10-1
CDR3: CASSDDQGNTEAFF

J: TRBJ2-7
V: TRBV7-9
CDR3: CASSFTLGDEGEQYF

J: TRBJ2-5
V: TRBV5-1
CDR3: CASSLTLGTGGDWQTQYF

J: TRBJ2-7
V: TRBV3-1/TRBV3-2
CDR3: CASSQGGQAADF

J: TRBJ1-5
V: TRBV3-1/TRBV3-2
CDR3: CASSQAGSNQPQHF

J: TRBJ2-1
V: TRBV24-1
CDR3: CATSDWSSEGRHEQFF

J: TRBJ2-3
V: TRBV3-1/TRBV3-2
CDR3: CASGSDSAATQYF

J: TRBJ2-3
V: TRBV29-1
CDR3: CSVEVNQYSSTDTQYF